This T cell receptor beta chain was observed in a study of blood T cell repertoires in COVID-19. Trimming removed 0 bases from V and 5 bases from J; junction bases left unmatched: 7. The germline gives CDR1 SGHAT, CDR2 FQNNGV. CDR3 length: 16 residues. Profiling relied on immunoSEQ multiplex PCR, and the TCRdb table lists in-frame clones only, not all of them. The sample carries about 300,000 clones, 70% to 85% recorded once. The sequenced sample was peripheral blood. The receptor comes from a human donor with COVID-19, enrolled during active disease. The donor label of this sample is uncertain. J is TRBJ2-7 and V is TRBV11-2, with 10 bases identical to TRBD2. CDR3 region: CASSLDMASGSHEQYF. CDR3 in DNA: TGTGCCAGCAGCTTAGATATGGCTAGCGGGAGCCACGAGCAGTACTTC.